This TCR beta chain was observed in a study of blood T cell repertoires in COVID-19. Background on the study: Both acute and convalescent COVID-19 samples were obtained from the United States, Italy and Spain. Sample material is recorded as cDNA or gDNA derived from T cells, B-cell-depleted T cells, or PBMCs.

In the study's own analysis: Using reference gene primer amplification, nucleated cell counts were estimated. The repertoire was sequenced with immunoSEQ multiplex PCR; TCRdb's copy has only in-frame clones and lacks some. D and trimming were read from the DNA, whereas the V and J calls and clone size are those reported in that table. The sample gives about 150,000 clones, approximately 86% of which show up once; about 4.2% is in the top ten. V lost 3 bases and J 7 bases, leaving 13 bases between the germline ends. Germline loops: CDR1 SGHTA, CDR2 FQGNSA. The CDR3 length is 15 residues. This chain links TRBV7-2 with TRBJ1-6, with unresolved D. Sequencing input: peripheral blood. The receptor was isolated from an older woman with active or convalescent COVID-19. CDR3 sequence: CASSFSPGGNSPLHF. The CDR3 nucleotides read TGTGCCAGCAGCTTTTCTCCGGGTGGAAATTCACCCCTCCACTTT. The entire variable domain, with the rest obtained from reference TRBV7-2 and TRBJ1-6, is as follows: GAGVSQSPSNKVTEKGKDVELRCDPISGHTALYWYRQSLGQGLEFLIYFQGNSAPDKSGLPSDRFSAERTGGSVSTLTIQRTQQEDSAVYLCASSFSPGGNSPLHFGNGTRLTVT.